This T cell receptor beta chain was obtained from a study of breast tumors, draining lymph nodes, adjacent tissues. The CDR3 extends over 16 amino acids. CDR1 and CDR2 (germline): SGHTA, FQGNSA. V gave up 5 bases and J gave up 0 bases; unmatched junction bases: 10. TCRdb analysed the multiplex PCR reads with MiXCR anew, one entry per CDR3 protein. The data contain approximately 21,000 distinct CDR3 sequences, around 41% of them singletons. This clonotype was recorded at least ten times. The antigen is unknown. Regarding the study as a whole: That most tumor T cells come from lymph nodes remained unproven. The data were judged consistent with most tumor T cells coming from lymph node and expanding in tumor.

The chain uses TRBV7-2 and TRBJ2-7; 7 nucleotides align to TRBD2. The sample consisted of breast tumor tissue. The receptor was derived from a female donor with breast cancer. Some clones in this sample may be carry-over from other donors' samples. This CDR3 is CASSERQPSGSYEQYF. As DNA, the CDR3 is TGTGCCAGCAGCGAGAGACAGCCTAGCGGCTCCTACGAGCAGTACTTC. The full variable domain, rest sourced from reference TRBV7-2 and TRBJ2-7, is GAGVSQSPSNKVTEKGKDVELRCDPISGHTALYWYRQSLGQGLEFLIYFQGNSAPDKSGLPSDRFSAERTGGSVSTLTIQRTQQEDSAVYLCASSERQPSGSYEQYFGPGTRLTVT.